A single sample gave rise to the 14 T cell receptor beta chains below, sequenced in a study of T-cell reconstitution after alpha-beta-depleted transplantation in children. The TCRbeta library incorporated unique molecular identifiers. From the PCR reads, TCRdb called clonotypes with MiXCR, one entry per CDR3 protein. The data contain 300,000 to 350,000 distinct CDR3 sequences, roughly 21% of them singletons. Sample: PBMCs, mostly from graft donor cells, taken 180 days after TCRalphabeta/CD19-depleted stem cell transplant. These receptors came from a male patient under 18 who had a stem cell transplant for acute lymphoblastic leukemia, so the T cells may come from the graft donor.

Only a few counts were recorded for this clonotype. V usage is TRBV5-1 and J usage is TRBJ2-5, with 10 bases aligning to TRBD1. Looked up from germline, CDR1 is SGHRS and CDR2 is YFSETQ. The junction had 14 bases not matched to a gene; V was cut back by 5 bases and J by 4 bases. CDR3 length: 17 amino acids. The chain's CDR3 is CASSYGLAGQGRETQYF. For the CDR3, the DNA is TGCGCCAGCAGTTATGGGCTGGCGGGACAGGGGAGAGAGACCCAGTACTTC.

The V call is TRBV11-1, the J call TRBJ1-2; no firm D call. Germline V gene sequence: CDR1 SGHAT, CDR2 FQDESV (reference sequence). V lost 5 bases to trimming and J lost 3 bases, with 10 bases between them. The CDR3 is 13 residues long. In DNA form, the CDR3 reads TGTGCCAGCAGCCCCGACACAGACTATGGCTACACCTTC. It codes for CASSPDTDYGYTF.

In its sample, this clonotype was seen a few times. CDR3 loop: CASSLAGVGDTQYF. In DNA, the CDR3 is TGTGCCAGCAGTTTAGCGGGAGTTGGAGATACGCAGTATTTT. J is TRBJ2-3 and V is TRBV27, with 7 bases matching TRBD2. Trimming cost V 2 bases and J 5 bases; bases outside gene matches: 4. CDR3 length: 14 residues. Looked up from germline, CDR1 is MNHEY and CDR2 is SMNVEV (reference sequence).

J is TRBJ2-5 and V is TRBV6-5; 10 bases agree with TRBD1. Germline-derived CDR1 and CDR2 are MNHEY and SVGAGI. V lost 3 bases to trimming and J lost 8 bases; unmatched junction nucleotides: 9. The CDR3 consists of 15 residues. CDR3 coding DNA: TGTGCCAGCAGTTATGGGACAGGGGTGCGGATAACCCAGTACTTC. It codes for CASSYGTGVRITQYF.

The chain recombines TRBV12-3 or TRBV12-4 with TRBJ2-2, with a possible D match to TRBD2 (6 bases). The CDR3 runs to 15 residues. With 5 bases removed from V and 4 bases from J, the gap between germline ends came to 14 bases. CDR3 region: CASSSSGLFTGELFF. In DNA form, the CDR3 reads TGTGCCAGCAGTAGCTCGGGACTCTTCACCGGGGAGCTGTTTTTT.

This clonotype was picked up many times. The V call is TRBV12-3 or TRBV12-4, the J call TRBJ2-1, with D possibly matching TRBD2 (6 bases). Trimming took 4 bases from V and 0 from J, leaving 13 bases between them. This CDR3 is built from 16 residues. Here the CDR3 DNA reads TGTGCCAGCAGTTCTTGGGGCGGGGCCTCCTACAATGAGCAGTTCTTC. Translating it yields CASSSWGGASYNEQFF.

The chain couples TRBV5-1 to TRBJ2-1, with D unclear. Trimming removed 0 bases at V and 5 bases at J, with 9 bases between. The CDR3 loop spans 14 amino acids. CDR1 is SGHRS and CDR2 is YFSETQ in the germline V gene. CDR3 sequence (DNA): TGCGCCAGCAGCTTGGGATCCCTCGACAATGAGCAGTTCTTC. This gives the protein CASSLGSLDNEQFF.

The J gene is TRBJ2-7, the V gene TRBV9, with TRBD2 matching 9 bases. V trimming: 4 bases; J trimming: 4 bases; junction bases outside the gene matches: 3. Germline CDR1 and CDR2: SGDLS and YYNGEE. CDR3 length equals 13 residues. The CDR3 DNA is TGTGCCAGCAGCACCAGCGGGGGGTACGAGCAGTACTTC. This codes for CASSTSGGYEQYF.

The chain couples TRBV7-2 to TRBJ2-7; D gene unclear. From germline, CDR1 is SGHTA and CDR2 FQGNSA. The CDR3 sequence is 14 residues long. V was trimmed by 0 bases and J by 6 bases, leaving 12 bases between them. This CDR3 reads CASSLAGISGEQYF. In DNA form, the CDR3 reads TGTGCCAGCAGCTTAGCGGGGATCTCGGGCGAGCAGTACTTC. The variable domain in full, with the rest retrieved from reference TRBV7-2 and TRBJ2-7, is GAGVSQSPSNKVTEKGKDVELRCDPISGHTALYWYRQSLGQGLEFLIYFQGNSAPDKSGLPSDRFSAERTGGSVSTLTIQRTQQEDSAVYLCASSLAGISGEQYFGPGTRLTVT.

The CDR3 protein is CASSYPSGTGRNEQFF. The CDR3 DNA reads as TGTGCCAGCAGTTACCCGAGTGGGACTGGGCGCAATGAGCAGTTCTTC. V is TRBV6-5 and J is TRBJ2-1; D may be TRBD2 (6 bases). The germline V gene encodes CDR1 MNHEY and CDR2 SVGAGI. V was pared by 2 bases and J by 6 bases, with 17 bases between. The CDR3 has 16 amino acids.

DNA for the CDR3: TGCGCCAGCAGCTTGGTCGCGCAGGGGCCTCAAGAGACCCAGTACTTC. It is translated as CASSLVAQGPQETQYF. V is TRBV5-1 and J is TRBJ2-5, with D possibly matching TRBD1 (6 bases). The CDR3 runs 16 residues. From germline, CDR1 is SGHRS and CDR2 YFSETQ. V was cut by 0 bases and J by 2 bases, with 14 bases left in between. The full variable domain, rest sourced from reference TRBV5-1 and TRBJ2-5, is KAGVTQTPRYLIKTRGQQVTLSCSPISGHRSVSWYQQTPGQGLQFLFEYFSETQRNKGNFPGRFSGRQFSNSRSEMNVSTLELGDSALYLCASSLVAQGPQETQYFGPGTRLLVL.

The genes are TRBV7-9 and TRBJ2-1; no reliable D call. Germline V gene lookup returns CDR1 SEHNR and CDR2 FQNEAQ (reference sequence). The CDR3 covers 15 residues. Trimming cost V 1 base and J 3 bases, with 10 bases left between them. CDR3 protein: CASSLGGENYNEQFF. CDR3 bases: TGTGCCAGCAGCTTAGGTGGAGAGAACTACAATGAGCAGTTCTTC.

This clonotype showed up just a few times. The chain is built from TRBV6-1 and TRBJ2-7; no definite D call. V was clipped by 5 bases and J by 4 bases, with 15 bases between them. This CDR3 contains 14 residues. Germline CDR1 is MNHNS and CDR2 is SASEGT. The CDR3 coding sequence is TGTGCCAGCAGTCCCCTGACCCTTCGGTACGAGCAGTACTTC. Amino acids: CASSPLTLRYEQYF.

V is TRBV20-1 and J is TRBJ2-3, with 8 bases fitting TRBD2. Germline loops: CDR1 DFQATT, CDR2 SNEGSKA (reference sequence). The CDR3 spans 16 residues. V dropped 0 bases and J dropped 0; count of bases not matched to a gene: 5. The CDR3 DNA reads TGCAGTGCTAGAGATCGTCAGCGGGAGAGCACAGATACGCAGTATTTT. Amino acid sequence: CSARDRQRESTDTQYF.